This TCR beta chain was identified in a study of cytomegalovirus exposure and HLA in healthy donors. General study results and limits: In a later analysis, a genetic analysis reported fewer productive-TCR N-insertions in an Asian-associated ancestry cluster than the cohort average. Associated with cytomegalovirus, according to the listing, were around 160 TCR beta chains. Earlier analysis found most TCR beta V segments productive about 87% or about 30% of the time.

This PCR relied on a set of 60 Vbeta primers and 13 Jbeta primers. Measured with immunoSEQ multiplex PCR; TCRdb has only the in-frame clones, and not every one. The sample shows tens of thousands of clones, about two thirds of them seen only once. Notes on this clone: Its antigen remains unknown.

V was cut by 7 bases and J by 7 bases, with 12 bases left in between. This CDR3 is built from 12 residues. The germline V gene has CDR1 SGHDT and CDR2 YYEEEE. The rearrangement uses TRBV5-6 and TRBJ1-5; perhaps TRBD1 as D (5 bases). The TCR sequence derives from a woman aged 40 to 50 in good health and CMV-seropositive. Material: PBMCs. The CDR3 sequence is CASFRVRQPQHF. For the CDR3, the DNA is TGTGCCAGCTTCAGGGTCAGACAGCCCCAGCATTTT.